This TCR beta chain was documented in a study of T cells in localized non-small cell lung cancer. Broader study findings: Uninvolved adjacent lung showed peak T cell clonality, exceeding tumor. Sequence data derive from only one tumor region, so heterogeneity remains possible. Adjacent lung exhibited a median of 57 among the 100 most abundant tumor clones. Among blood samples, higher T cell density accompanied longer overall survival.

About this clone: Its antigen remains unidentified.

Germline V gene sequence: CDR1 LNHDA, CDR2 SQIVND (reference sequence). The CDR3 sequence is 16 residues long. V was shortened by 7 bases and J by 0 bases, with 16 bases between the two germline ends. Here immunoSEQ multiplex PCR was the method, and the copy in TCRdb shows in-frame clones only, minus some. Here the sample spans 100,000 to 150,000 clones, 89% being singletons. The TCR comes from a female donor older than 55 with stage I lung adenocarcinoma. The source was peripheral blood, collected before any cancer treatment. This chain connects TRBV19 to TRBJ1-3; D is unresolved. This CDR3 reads CASKTTMRSSGNTIYF. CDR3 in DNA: TGTGCCAGTAAGACTACTATGCGGAGCTCTGGAAACACCATATATTTT.